The source of this TCR beta chain is a study of cytomegalovirus exposure and HLA in healthy donors. Overall study findings and caveats: Under in vitro conditions, a few CMV-associated chains were confirmed as specific for CMV antigens. Listed as cytomegalovirus-associated were roughly 180 TCR beta chains.

The donors were in the roughly 130-subject validation cohort, distinct from the approximately 670-subject first cohort. TCRdb keeps only in-frame clones here, not all; method: immunoSEQ multiplex PCR. The table shows 250,000 to 400,000 clones, with roughly 88% occurring only once. The V segment lost 4 bases and the J segment 6 bases; nucleotides outside the gene matches: 10. This CDR3 contains 15 residues. Germline assignment: CDR1 WSHSY and CDR2 SAAADI. For this clone: Its antigen is currently unknown.

The receptor comes from a young man in good health and CMV-seronegative. The V gene is TRBV10-2, the J gene TRBJ2-7; 9 nucleotides align to TRBD2. Source material: PBMCs. This CDR3 reads CASSVRTGLAIEQYF. For the CDR3, the DNA is TGCGCCAGCAGTGTTCGGACAGGACTAGCGATCGAGCAGTACTTC.